This note documents a single T cell receptor beta chain sequence. The data are from a study of fetal regulatory T cell absence and autoimmunity. Generated by immunoSEQ multiplex PCR, the TCRdb table keeps only in-frame clones and is missing some. The sample includes roughly 95,000 clones, approximately 75% of them seen just once. Germline loops: CDR1 GTSNPN, CDR2 SVGIG (reference sequence). This CDR3 comprises 15 residues. V was trimmed by 2 bases and J by 3 bases, leaving 13 bases between them. This receptor was obtained from a male donor with IPEX syndrome. This chain connects TRBV30 to TRBJ2-2; D gene ambiguous. Sequenced sample: pancreas tissue. As DNA, the CDR3 is TGTGCCTGGAGTCCGGCCGGATTCTACACCGGGGAGCTGTTTTTT. Translating gives CAWSPAGFYTGELFF.